The present T cell receptor beta chain was sequenced within a study of HIV-infected patients and healthy controls. CDR3 length: 15 residues. The V gene's germline CDR1 is MNHEY and CDR2 SVGAGI. The J segment lost 3 bases and the V segment lost 6 bases, leaving 7 bases of the junction unmatched. TCRdb used MiXCR to reprocess the 5' RACE reads, holding one entry per CDR3 protein. The table shows some 70,000 distinct CDR3 sequences, with 15% to 20% occurring only once. There are a few counts of this clonotype. Source material: CD4+ T cells from blood. The chain is built from TRBV6-5 and TRBJ2-3; 9 bases agree with TRBD1. This TCR came from a human donor in good health. CDR3 nucleotide sequence: TGTGCCAGCAGCAAGGGACAGGGCGTAACAGATACGCAGTATTTT. It is translated as CASSKGQGVTDTQYF.